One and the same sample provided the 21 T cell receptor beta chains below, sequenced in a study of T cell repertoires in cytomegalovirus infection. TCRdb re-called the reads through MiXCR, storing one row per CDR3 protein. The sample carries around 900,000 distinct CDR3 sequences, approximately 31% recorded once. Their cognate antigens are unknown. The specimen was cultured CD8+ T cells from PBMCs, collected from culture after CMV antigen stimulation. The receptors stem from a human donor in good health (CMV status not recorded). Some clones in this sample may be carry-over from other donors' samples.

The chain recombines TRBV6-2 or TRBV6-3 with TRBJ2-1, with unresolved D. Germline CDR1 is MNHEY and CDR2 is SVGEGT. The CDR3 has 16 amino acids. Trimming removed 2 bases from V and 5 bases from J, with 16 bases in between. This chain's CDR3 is CASSYPDLLSDNEQFF. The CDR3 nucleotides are TGTGCCAGCAGTTACCCCGACCTGCTATCGGACAATGAGCAGTTCTTC.

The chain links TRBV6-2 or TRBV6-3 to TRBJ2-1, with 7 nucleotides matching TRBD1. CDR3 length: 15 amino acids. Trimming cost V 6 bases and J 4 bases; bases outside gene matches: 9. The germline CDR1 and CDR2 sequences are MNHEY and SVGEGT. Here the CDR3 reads CASRWTGLHYNEQFF. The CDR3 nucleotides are TGTGCCAGCAGATGGACAGGCCTACATTACAATGAGCAGTTCTTC.

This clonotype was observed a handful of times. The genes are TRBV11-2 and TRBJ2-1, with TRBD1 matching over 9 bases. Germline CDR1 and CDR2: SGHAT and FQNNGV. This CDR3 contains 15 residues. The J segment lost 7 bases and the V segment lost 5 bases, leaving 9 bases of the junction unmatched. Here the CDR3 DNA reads TGTGCCAGCAGCCCCTGGACAGGGGATCGAAATGAGCAGTTCTTC. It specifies CASSPWTGDRNEQFF.

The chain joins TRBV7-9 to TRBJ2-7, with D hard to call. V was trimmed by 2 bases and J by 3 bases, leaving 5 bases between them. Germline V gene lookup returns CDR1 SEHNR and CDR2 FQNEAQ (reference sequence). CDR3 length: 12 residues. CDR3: CASSLSNYEQYF. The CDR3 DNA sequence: TGTGCCAGCAGCTTAAGCAACTACGAGCAGTACTTC.

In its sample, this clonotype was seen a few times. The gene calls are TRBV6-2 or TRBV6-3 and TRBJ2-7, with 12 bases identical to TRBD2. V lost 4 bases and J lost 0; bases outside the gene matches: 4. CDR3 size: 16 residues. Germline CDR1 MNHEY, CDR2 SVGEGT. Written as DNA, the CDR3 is TGTGCCAGCAGTTCCCCGACTAGCGGGAGCTCCTACGAGCAGTACGTC. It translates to CASSSPTSGSSYEQYV.

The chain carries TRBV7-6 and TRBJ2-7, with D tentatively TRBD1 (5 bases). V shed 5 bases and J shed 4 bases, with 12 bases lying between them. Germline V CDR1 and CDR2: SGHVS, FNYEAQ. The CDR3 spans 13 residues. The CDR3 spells CASSPGRDYEQYF. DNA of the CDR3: TGTGCCAGCAGCCCCGGCAGGGATTACGAGCAGTACTTC.

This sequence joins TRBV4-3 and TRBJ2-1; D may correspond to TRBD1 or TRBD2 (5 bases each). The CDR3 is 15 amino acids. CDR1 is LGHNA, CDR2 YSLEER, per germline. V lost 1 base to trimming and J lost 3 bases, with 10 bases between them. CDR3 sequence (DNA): TGCGCCAGCAGCCAAGGAGGGGTTGTCTACAATGAGCAGTTCTTC. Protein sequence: CASSQGGVVYNEQFF.

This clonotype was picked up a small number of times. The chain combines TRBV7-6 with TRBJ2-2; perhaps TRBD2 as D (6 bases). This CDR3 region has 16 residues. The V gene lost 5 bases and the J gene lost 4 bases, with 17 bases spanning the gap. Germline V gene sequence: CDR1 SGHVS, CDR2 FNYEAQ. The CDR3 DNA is TGTGCCAGCAGCCTGACCGCGGGAATAGGCACCGGGGAGCTGTTTTTT. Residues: CASSLTAGIGTGELFF. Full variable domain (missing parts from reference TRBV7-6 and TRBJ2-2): GAGVSQSPRYKVTKRGQDVALRCDPISGHVSLYWYRQALGQGPEFLTYFNYEAQQDKSGLPNDRFSAERPEGSISTLTIQRTEQRDSAMYRCASSLTAGIGTGELFFGEGSRLTVL.

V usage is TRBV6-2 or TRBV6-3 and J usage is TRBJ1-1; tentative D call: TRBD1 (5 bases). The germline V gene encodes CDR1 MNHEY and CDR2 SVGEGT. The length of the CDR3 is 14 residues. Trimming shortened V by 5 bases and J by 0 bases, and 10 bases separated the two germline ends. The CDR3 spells CASSQRTLNTEAFF. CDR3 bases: TGTGCCAGCAGTCAAAGGACATTGAACACTGAAGCTTTCTTT.

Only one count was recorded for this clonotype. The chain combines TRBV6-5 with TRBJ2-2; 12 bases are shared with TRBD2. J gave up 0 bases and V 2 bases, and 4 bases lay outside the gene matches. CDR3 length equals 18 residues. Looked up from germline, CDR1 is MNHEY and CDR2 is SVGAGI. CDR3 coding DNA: TGTGCCAGCAGTTACCCGACTAGCGGGGGAACGAACACCGGGGAGCTGTTTTTT. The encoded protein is CASSYPTSGGTNTGELFF.

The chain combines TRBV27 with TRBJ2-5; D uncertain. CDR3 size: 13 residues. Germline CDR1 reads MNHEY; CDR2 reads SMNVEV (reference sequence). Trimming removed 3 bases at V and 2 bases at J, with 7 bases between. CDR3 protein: CASSFYSQETQYF. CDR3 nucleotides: TGTGCCAGCAGTTTTTACAGTCAAGAGACCCAGTACTTC.

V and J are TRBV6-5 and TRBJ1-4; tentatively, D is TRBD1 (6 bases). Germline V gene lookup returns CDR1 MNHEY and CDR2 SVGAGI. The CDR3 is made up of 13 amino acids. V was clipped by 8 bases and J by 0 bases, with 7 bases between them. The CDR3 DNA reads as TGTGCCAGCCAGGGGACAACTAATGAAAAACTGTTTTTT. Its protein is CASQGTTNEKLFF.

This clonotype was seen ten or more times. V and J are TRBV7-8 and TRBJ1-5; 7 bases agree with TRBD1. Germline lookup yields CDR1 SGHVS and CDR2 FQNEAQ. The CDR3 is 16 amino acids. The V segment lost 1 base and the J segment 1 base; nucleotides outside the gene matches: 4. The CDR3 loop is CASSLGGQISNQPQHF. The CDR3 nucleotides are TGTGCCAGCAGCTTAGGGGGACAGATAAGCAATCAGCCCCAGCATTTT.

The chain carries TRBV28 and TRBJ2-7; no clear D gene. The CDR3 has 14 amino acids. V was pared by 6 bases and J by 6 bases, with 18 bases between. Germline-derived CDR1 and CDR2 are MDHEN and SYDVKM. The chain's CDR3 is CASSPLGQPGEQYV. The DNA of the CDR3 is TGTGCCAGCAGCCCCCTCGGGCAGCCCGGCGAGCAGTACGTC.

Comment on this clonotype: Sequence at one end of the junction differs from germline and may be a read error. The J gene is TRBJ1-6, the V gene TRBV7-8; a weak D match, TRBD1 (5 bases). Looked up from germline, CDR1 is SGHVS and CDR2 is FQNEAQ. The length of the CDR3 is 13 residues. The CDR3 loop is CASSGGGNSPPHF. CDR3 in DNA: TGTGCCAGCAGTGGGGGGGGAAATTCACCCCCCCACTTT.

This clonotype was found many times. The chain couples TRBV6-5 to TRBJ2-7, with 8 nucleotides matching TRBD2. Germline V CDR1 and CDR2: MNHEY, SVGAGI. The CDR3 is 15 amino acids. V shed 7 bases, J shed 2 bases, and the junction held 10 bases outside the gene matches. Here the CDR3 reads CASIVWRGDTYEQYF. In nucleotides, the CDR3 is TGTGCCAGCATAGTGTGGCGGGGGGACACCTACGAGCAGTACTTC.

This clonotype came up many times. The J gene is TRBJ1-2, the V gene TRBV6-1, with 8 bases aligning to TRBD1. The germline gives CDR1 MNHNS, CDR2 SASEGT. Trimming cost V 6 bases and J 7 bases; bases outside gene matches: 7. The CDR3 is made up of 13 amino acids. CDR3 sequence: CASSLPGQAGYTF. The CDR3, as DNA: TGTGCCAGCAGCCTACCGGGACAGGCTGGCTACACCTTC.

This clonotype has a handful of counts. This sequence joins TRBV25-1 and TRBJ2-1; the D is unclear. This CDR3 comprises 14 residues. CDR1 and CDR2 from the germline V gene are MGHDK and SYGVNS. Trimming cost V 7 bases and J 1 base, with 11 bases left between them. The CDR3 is CASTLAGSYNEQFF. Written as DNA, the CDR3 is TGTGCCAGCACGTTGGCCGGGTCCTACAATGAGCAGTTCTTC.

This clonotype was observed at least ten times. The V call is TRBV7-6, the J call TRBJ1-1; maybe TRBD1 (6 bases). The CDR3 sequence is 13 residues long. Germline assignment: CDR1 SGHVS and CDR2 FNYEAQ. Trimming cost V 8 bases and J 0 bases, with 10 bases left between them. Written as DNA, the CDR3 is TGTGCCAGCCAAGAGGGGGTGAACACTGAAGCTTTCTTT. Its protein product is CASQEGVNTEAFF.

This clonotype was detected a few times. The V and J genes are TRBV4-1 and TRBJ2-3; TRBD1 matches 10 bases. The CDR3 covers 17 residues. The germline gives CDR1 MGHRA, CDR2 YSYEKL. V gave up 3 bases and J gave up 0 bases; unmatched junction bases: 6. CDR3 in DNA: TGCGCCAGCAGCCACCGGGACAGGGGATCTAGCACAGATACGCAGTATTTT. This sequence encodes CASSHRDRGSSTDTQYF.

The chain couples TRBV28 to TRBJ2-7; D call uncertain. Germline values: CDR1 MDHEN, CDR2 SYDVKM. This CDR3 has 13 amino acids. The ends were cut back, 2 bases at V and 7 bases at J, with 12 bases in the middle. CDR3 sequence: CASSLMGWEEQYV. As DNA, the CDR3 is TGTGCCAGCAGTTTAATGGGCTGGGAAGAGCAGTACGTC.